Below, 24 T cell receptor beta chains from the same sample are listed, as sequenced in a study of blood T cell repertoires in COVID-19. Libraries were prepared by immunoSEQ multiplex PCR; TCRdb keeps only in-frame clonotypes and omits some of them. Counted here are about 290,000 clones, about 85% occurring once; the ten biggest clones make up around 3.7%. The sample was peripheral blood. The receptor source for this set is a woman between 45 and 60 years old with active or convalescent COVID-19.

The rearrangement joins TRBV6-2 or TRBV6-3 to TRBJ1-1, with a possible D match to TRBD1 (6 bases). Germline lookup yields CDR1 MNHEY and CDR2 SVGEGT. V dropped 2 bases and J dropped 0 bases, with 13 bases sitting between them. This CDR3 region has 16 residues. The chain's CDR3 is CASSYPTGQMNTEAFF. CDR3 nucleotide sequence: TGTGCCAGCAGTTACCCTACGGGACAAATGAACACTGAAGCTTTCTTT.

The chain links TRBV20-1 to TRBJ2-5, with 8 bases that match TRBD2. The CDR3 covers 15 residues. The V and J ends lost 3 bases and 5 bases, in that order; junction bases with no gene match: 11. From germline, CDR1 is DFQATT and CDR2 SNEGSKA (reference sequence). CDR3 amino acids: CSASSLSGLGETQYF. In nucleotides, the CDR3 is TGCAGTGCTAGTTCTCTCTCGGGACTAGGGGAGACCCAGTACTTC.

The rearrangement joins TRBV28 to TRBJ1-2; weak D call: TRBD1 (5 bases). Germline CDR1 reads MDHEN; CDR2 reads SYDVKM. V lost 4 bases and J 4 bases, leaving 10 bases between the germline ends. This CDR3 is 13 amino acids long. CDR3 loop: CASSSLTAYGYTF. The CDR3 nucleotides read TGTGCCAGCAGTTCCTTGACAGCCTATGGCTACACCTTC.

V is TRBV4-1 and J is TRBJ2-1, with 10 nucleotides matching TRBD2. The CDR3 totals 16 residues. Germline CDR1 and CDR2: MGHRA and YSYEKL. The V and J ends lost 6 bases and 7 bases, in that order; junction bases with no gene match: 12. The CDR3 coding sequence is TGCGCCAGCAGGGACCCCTTCACTAGCGGGATAAATGAGCAGTTCTTC. Its translation is CASRDPFTSGINEQFF.

V gene TRBV29-1 combines with J gene TRBJ2-1, with 8 positions matching TRBD2. J gave up 4 bases and V 4 bases, and 9 bases lay outside the gene matches. Per the germline V gene, CDR1 is SQVTM and CDR2 is ANQGSEA. CDR3 length: 15 amino acids. CDR3 sequence (DNA): TGCAGCGTTGGGGGAACTAGCGGTTCATACAATGAGCAGTTCTTC. Amino acid sequence: CSVGGTSGSYNEQFF.

V gene TRBV11-2 combines with J gene TRBJ2-3; D is unresolved. Germline CDR1 and CDR2: SGHAT and FQNNGV. V shed 1 base and J shed 6 bases, with 5 bases lying between them. This CDR3 contains 12 residues. The CDR3, as DNA: TGTGCCAGCAGCTTAGTCCGGGATACGCAGTATTTT. Its translation: CASSLVRDTQYF. Full variable domain (remainder filled in from reference TRBV11-2 and TRBJ2-3): EAGVAQSPRYKIIEKRQSVAFWCNPISGHATLYWYQQILGQGPKLLIQFQNNGVVDDSQLPKDRFSAERLKGVDSTLKIQPAKLEDSAVYLCASSLVRDTQYFGPGTRLTVL.

The chain has TRBV9 and TRBJ1-1; TRBD1 agrees at 9 bases. With 0 bases clipped from V and 6 bases from J, the junction kept 6 bases outside the gene matches. This CDR3 spans 15 amino acids. Germline V CDR1 and CDR2: SGDLS, YYNGEE. Here the CDR3 DNA reads TGTGCCAGCAGCGTAGGAGACAGGGGGTACGCTGAAGCTTTCTTT. Its protein product is CASSVGDRGYAEAFF.

The chain has TRBV27 and TRBJ2-1, with D possibly being TRBD2 (5 bases). The germline gives CDR1 MNHEY, CDR2 SMNVEV (reference sequence). This CDR3 is built from 18 residues. V was clipped by 3 bases and J by 7 bases, with 25 bases between them. The CDR3 DNA reads TGTGCCAGCAGTTTCACAAGGGTTGGGAGAAGTCTGTCAAATGAGCAGTTCTTC. Residues: CASSFTRVGRSLSNEQFF.

Worth noting for this clone: Other DNA sequences in this sample translate to the same CDR3. The rearrangement uses TRBV27 and TRBJ1-2, with D uncertain. The V end was cut by 8 bases, the J end by 0 bases, with 13 bases between. The germline gives CDR1 MNHEY, CDR2 SMNVEV (reference sequence). This CDR3 is built from 14 residues. The CDR3 protein is CASGRGPANYGYTF. The CDR3 DNA sequence: TGTGCCAGCGGGAGAGGCCCTGCTAACTATGGCTACACCTTC.

This clone was detected only once. The chain combines TRBV4-1 with TRBJ2-1; 10 nucleotides line up with TRBD2. The J segment lost 6 bases and the V segment lost 3 bases, leaving 14 bases of the junction unmatched. Germline loops: CDR1 MGHRA, CDR2 YSYEKL. This CDR3 comprises 18 residues. The CDR3 loop is CASSHPKNWLAGVNEQFF. In DNA form, the CDR3 reads TGCGCCAGCAGCCACCCAAAAAACTGGCTAGCGGGAGTCAATGAGCAGTTCTTC.

CDR3 nucleotide sequence: TGTGCCAGCAAGAGGCGGGAGGGAAATGAGCAGTTCTTC. The encoded protein is CASKRREGNEQFF. The V call is TRBV3-1 (or the pseudogene TRBV3-2), the J call TRBJ2-1; 9 nucleotides line up with TRBD2. J was trimmed by 7 bases and V by 7 bases; bases with no gene match: 5. This CDR3 is built from 13 residues. Germline CDR1 LGHDT, CDR2 YNNKEL (reference sequence).

In this sample, this clone turned up a few times. This sequence joins TRBV4-2 and TRBJ1-1; D is perhaps TRBD1 (6 bases). Trimming took 0 bases from V and 1 from J, leaving 9 bases between them. Germline assignment: CDR1 LGHNA and CDR2 YNFKEQ. This CDR3 contains 15 residues. The CDR3 here is CASSQEARGNTEAFF. CDR3 DNA sequence: TGTGCCAGCAGCCAAGAAGCCAGGGGGAACACTGAAGCTTTCTTT.

The rearrangement links TRBV24-1 to TRBJ2-3, with 8 nucleotides matching TRBD1. Germline CDR1 is KGHDR and CDR2 is SFDVKD. The CDR3 covers 14 residues. V dropped 9 bases and J dropped 3; count of bases not matched to a gene: 7. CDR3 sequence reads: CATSRTGSTDTQYF. Written as DNA, the CDR3 is TGTGCCACCTCAAGGACAGGGTCAACAGATACGCAGTATTTT.

The J gene is TRBJ1-6, the V gene TRBV30; possibly TRBD1 for D (5 bases). Germline CDR1 GTSNPN, CDR2 SVGIG (reference sequence). V was cut by 8 bases and J by 7 bases, with 18 bases left in between. This CDR3 is 14 amino acids long. The CDR3 protein is CAEAGDSWNSPLHF. The CDR3 DNA is TGTGCCGAGGCAGGAGACAGTTGGAATTCACCCCTCCACTTT.

The gene calls are TRBV7-2 and TRBJ2-1; 8 nucleotides line up with TRBD1. Trimming at V came to 3 bases and at J to 12 bases, leaving 4 bases not matched to a gene. Looked up from germline, CDR1 is SGHTA and CDR2 is FQGNSA. The CDR3 has 12 amino acids. CDR3 region: CASSFLGTGQFF. CDR3 nucleotides: TGTGCCAGCAGCTTCCTCGGGACAGGGCAGTTCTTC.

A note on this clone: This sample includes further DNA sequences coding for the same CDR3. V is TRBV5-1 and J is TRBJ2-1; 10 nucleotides line up with TRBD2. With V trimmed by 0 bases and J by 3 bases, 0 bases remained unmatched. This CDR3 spans 15 amino acids. Looked up from germline, CDR1 is SGHRS and CDR2 is YFSETQ. DNA of the CDR3: TGCGCCAGCAGCTTGGCTAGCGGGAGCTACAATGAGCAGTTCTTC. This gives the protein CASSLASGSYNEQFF.

The genes are TRBV5-4 and TRBJ1-4; tentatively, D is TRBD1 (6 bases). Trimming removed 4 bases from V and 3 bases from J, with 13 bases in between. From germline, CDR1 is SGHNT and CDR2 YYREEE (reference sequence). The CDR3 is made up of 15 amino acids. The DNA for the CDR3 is TGTGCCAGCAGCAACCAGGGGAGGGCTAATGAAAAACTGTTTTTT. It yields the protein CASSNQGRANEKLFF.

The chain employs TRBV5-1 and TRBJ2-3, with 11 bases lining up with TRBD2. The V gene's germline CDR1 is SGHRS and CDR2 YFSETQ. CDR3 length: 17 residues. V was pared by 0 bases and J by 4 bases, with 7 bases of the junction left unmatched. CDR3 loop: CASSLDTSGSYADTQYF. For the CDR3, the DNA is TGCGCCAGCAGCTTGGACACTAGCGGGAGTTACGCAGATACGCAGTATTTT.

J is TRBJ2-5 and V is TRBV28; D might be TRBD2 (5 bases). This CDR3 is built from 13 residues. CDR1 is MDHEN and CDR2 is SYDVKM in the germline V gene. Trimming removed 6 bases from V and 5 bases from J, with 13 bases in between. The CDR3 nucleotides read TGTGCCAGCAGAATTACTAGTTTCGAGACCCAGTACTTC. Its translation is CASRITSFETQYF.

This rearrangement joins TRBV9 to TRBJ2-7, with TRBD2 identical over 7 bases. The V gene end was trimmed by 0 bases and the J gene end by 2 bases; junction bases not matched to a gene: 5. The CDR3 has 15 residues. Looked up from germline, CDR1 is SGDLS and CDR2 is YYNGEE. CDR3: CASSVEAGTTYEQYF. In nucleotides, the CDR3 is TGTGCCAGCAGCGTAGAAGCGGGAACTACCTACGAGCAGTACTTC.

The CDR3 region has the DNA TGTGCCAGCAGGGCAGGGGTGAGGACTGAAGCTTTCTTT. It yields the protein CASRAGVRTEAFF. This rearrangement joins TRBV2 to TRBJ1-1; possibly TRBD1 for D (6 bases). Trimming removed 6 bases at V and 5 bases at J, with 13 bases between. Germline V CDR1 and CDR2: SNHLY, FYNNEI. CDR3 size: 13 residues.

The rearrangement links TRBV2 to TRBJ2-2, with 10 nucleotides matching TRBD1. CDR1 and CDR2 (germline): SNHLY, FYNNEI. J lost 4 bases, V lost 6 bases, and 5 bases had no gene match. This CDR3 comprises 15 residues. The CDR3 DNA follows: TGTGCCAGCAGAATGGGACAGGGGAGCACCGGGGAGCTGTTTTTT. It yields the protein CASRMGQGSTGELFF.

V is TRBV5-5 and J is TRBJ1-6, with a tentative D call TRBD1 (6 bases). V lost 5 bases to trimming and J lost 5 bases, with 14 bases between them. The CDR3 runs to 15 residues. Germline CDR1 is SGHKS and CDR2 is YYEKEE (reference sequence). DNA of the CDR3: TGTGCCAGCAGTTACAGGGATCTGGATAATTCACCCCTCCACTTT. Amino acid sequence: CASSYRDLDNSPLHF. Full variable domain (remainder filled in from reference TRBV5-5 and TRBJ1-6): DAGVTQSPTHLIKTRGQQVTLRCSPISGHKSVSWYQQVLGQGPQFIFQYYEKEERGRGNFPDRFSARQFPNYSSELNVNALLLGDSALYLCASSYRDLDNSPLHFGNGTRLTVT.

This rearrangement joins TRBV11-2 to TRBJ2-1; D remains unclear. CDR3 length: 19 amino acids. Germline V lookup: CDR1 SGHAT, CDR2 FQNNGV. The V end lost 1 base, the J end lost 0 bases, and 19 bases lay between the germline ends. Written as DNA, the CDR3 is TGTGCCAGCAGCTTAGGCGCGACGAGTTTTTGGAGCTCCTACAATGAGCAGTTCTTC. This gives the protein CASSLGATSFWSSYNEQFF.